The rows below give T cell receptor beta chains drawn from one sample of a study of OX40 agonist ivuxolimab in advanced cancers. Clones were sequenced by immunoSEQ multiplex PCR, and TCRdb holds only the in-frame ones, with some missing. This sample has 75,000 to 100,000 clones, with 70% to 85% found just once. The sample consisted of CD4+ or CD8+ T cells sorted from blood, taken in a trial of the OX40 agonist ivuxolimab. The receptors were sampled from an adult with an advanced solid tumor such as melanoma, head and neck, liver or kidney cancer. Each CDR3 is given with its conserved first and last residue. The D gene is left open where the match is weak. Clone size is stated in some rows and not others, as once, few, many or a class when expanded.

NA	TRBV29-1	NA	TRBJ2-1	CSVGGGPYNEQFF	TGCAGCGTTGGTGGCGGGCCATACAATGAGCAGTTCTTC
NA	TRBV4-1	medium-sized	TRBJ2-7	CASSQDGSEGFTYEQYF	TGCGCCAGCAGCCAAGATGGGTCGGAGGGATTCACCTACGAGCAGTACTTC
TRBD2	TRBV7-2	NA	TRBJ2-1	CASSLTSGVPGNEQFF	TGTGCCAGCAGCTTGACTAGCGGGGTCCCTGGCAATGAGCAGTTCTTC
TRBD1	TRBV19	few	TRBJ1-2	CASSIAGTENYGYTF	TGTGCCAGTAGTATTGCCGGGACAGAAAACTATGGCTACACCTTC
NA	TRBV5-6	NA	TRBJ2-1	CASSPRTGSSSYNEQFF	TGTGCCAGCAGCCCCCGGACCGGGTCTAGCTCCTACAATGAGCAGTTCTTC
NA	TRBV27	NA	TRBJ1-1	CASSSGGGTKHTEAFF	TGTGCCAGCAGTTCCGGGGGAGGGACAAAACACACTGAAGCTTTCTTT
TRBD2	TRBV5-4	once	TRBJ2-2	CVSSFLLAGTFLRAGELFF	TGTGTCAGCAGCTTCCTTCTAGCGGGAACTTTTTTGCGGGCCGGGGAGCTGTTTTTT
NA	TRBV4-1	NA	TRBJ2-7	CASVPPEVPYEQYF	TGCGCCAGCGTTCCGCCGGAGGTCCCCTACGAGCAGTACTTC
NA	TRBV11-1	NA	TRBJ2-1	CASSLETGRTNEQFF	TGTGCCAGCAGCTTAGAGACAGGGAGGACGAATGAGCAGTTCTTC
NA	TRBV30	NA	TRBJ2-7	CAFGTGGNEQYF	TGTGCCTTCGGCACAGGAGGTAACGAGCAGTACTTC
NA	TRBV12-5	NA	TRBJ2-2	CASRFGGSLNTGELFF	TGTGCTAGCCGGTTTGGAGGTTCACTGAACACCGGGGAGCTGTTTTTT
NA	TRBV7-9	NA	TRBJ2-2	CASSFGPVTGELFF	TGTGCCAGCAGTTTCGGACCAGTCACCGGGGAGCTGTTTTTT
TRBD1	TRBV30	many	TRBJ2-7	CAWRTGVYEQYF	TGTGCCTGGAGGACAGGGGTCTACGAGCAGTACTTC
NA	TRBV5-1	NA	TRBJ2-5	CASSFRYQETQYF	TGCGCCAGCAGCTTTCGGTACCAAGAGACCCAGTACTTC
TRBD1	TRBV7-6	NA	TRBJ1-1	CASSFHQGVGPEAFF	TGTGCCAGCAGCTTCCATCAGGGGGTGGGCCCTGAAGCTTTCTTT
TRBD2	TRBV19	once	TRBJ2-3	CASSLVAGGRTDTQYF	TGTGCCAGTAGTCTGGTAGCGGGAGGTCGCACAGATACGCAGTATTTT
NA	TRBV11-3	NA	TRBJ2-1	CASSSGSSYNEQFF	TGTGCCAGCAGTTCAGGGAGCTCCTACAATGAGCAGTTCTTC
TRBD2	TRBV18	NA	TRBJ2-5	CASSPRTGGEETQYF	TGTGCCAGCTCACCACGAACGGGAGGGGAAGAGACCCAGTACTTC
NA	TRBV18	NA	TRBJ2-3	CASSRAHLDGGDTQYF	TGTGCCAGCTCACGTGCTCATCTTGATGGGGGAGATACGCAGTATTTT
NA	TRBV19	NA	TRBJ1-5	CASSSERGLNQPQHF	TGTGCCAGTAGTAGTGAAAGGGGATTAAATCAGCCCCAGCATTTT
NA	TRBV7-2	few	TRBJ2-7	CASSLSSGNSYEQYF	TGTGCCAGCAGCTTAAGCTCAGGGAACTCCTACGAGCAGTACTTC
TRBD2	TRBV9	NA	TRBJ2-2	CASSVNSAGLNTGELFF	TGTGCCAGCAGCGTCAACTCAGCGGGACTTAACACCGGGGAGCTGTTTTTT
NA	TRBV27	NA	TRBJ1-2	CASTDGGNYGYTF	TGTGCCAGCACGGACGGGGGGAACTATGGCTACACCTTC
NA	TRBV10-2	NA	TRBJ2-7	CASSWSGAYEQYF	TGCGCCAGCAGTTGGTCGGGGGCCTACGAGCAGTACTTC
NA	TRBV14	NA	TRBJ1-2	CASSQGLGRDYGYTF	TGTGCCAGCAGCCAAGGTCTGGGTCGGGACTATGGCTACACCTTC
NA	TRBV7-8	NA	TRBJ2-7	CASSFPEWDTDSEQYF	TGTGCCAGCAGCTTCCCTGAGTGGGACACCGACAGCGAGCAGTACTTC
NA	TRBV4-1	NA	TRBJ2-7	CASSLSPSTYEQYF	TGCGCCAGCAGCCTTTCGCCGAGCACCTACGAGCAGTACTTC
TRBD2	TRBV10-3	NA	TRBJ2-1	CAISQGLAGAISYNEQFF	TGTGCCATCAGTCAGGGACTAGCGGGGGCCATCTCCTACAATGAGCAGTTCTTC
TRBD2	TRBV5-4	NA	TRBJ2-2	CASSLEERENTGELFF	TGTGCCAGCAGCTTGGAAGAGCGGGAGAACACCGGGGAGCTGTTTTTT
NA	TRBV6-5	NA	TRBJ1-3	CASSYEGPGNTIYF	TGTGCCAGCAGTTACGAAGGGCCTGGAAACACCATATATTTT
TRBD1	TRBV4-1	NA	TRBJ1-2	CASRHPGGNYGYTF	TGCGCCAGCAGGCACCCAGGGGGGAACTATGGCTACACCTTC
NA	TRBV7-9	NA	TRBJ2-7	CASSSERIIYEQYF	TGTGCCAGCAGCTCTGAACGGATTATCTACGAGCAGTACTTC
NA	TRBV5-6	once	TRBJ2-7	CASSLEASSYYEQYF	TGTGCCAGCAGCTTGGAGGCTAGCAGTTACTACGAGCAGTACTTC
TRBD2	TRBV9	NA	TRBJ2-3	CASSVEAGGGRTDTQYF	TGTGCCAGCAGCGTAGAGGCGGGCGGGGGGCGCACAGATACGCAGTATTTT
NA	TRBV6-5	NA	TRBJ2-2	CALIAVLGDTGELFF	TGTGCCCTCATAGCGGTTTTAGGGGACACCGGGGAGCTGTTTTTT
NA	TRBV7-2	NA	TRBJ1-2	CASGRQANYGYTF	TGTGCCAGCGGTCGACAGGCGAACTATGGCTACACCTTC
TRBD1	TRBV6-6	once	TRBJ2-7	CASSAGTGRDEQYF	TGTGCCTCCTCTGCGGGGACAGGGAGGGACGAGCAGTACTTC
NA	TRBV5-1	many	TRBJ2-7	CASSFQGAEYEQYF	TGCGCCAGCAGCTTTCAGGGAGCAGAATACGAGCAGTACTTC
NA	TRBV10-3	NA	TRBJ1-4	CAISESRKGEKLFF	TGTGCCATCAGTGAGTCTCGGAAAGGTGAAAAACTGTTTTTT
NA	TRBV29-1	NA	TRBJ2-7	CSVGWTASPYEQYF	TGCAGCGTTGGTTGGACTGCCTCCCCATACGAGCAGTACTTC
NA	TRBV10-2	NA	TRBJ2-7	CASSESKGDQYF	TGCGCCAGCAGTGAGTCGAAGGGGGACCAGTACTTC
NA	TRBV5-8	many	TRBJ1-3	CASRVWGSGNTIYF	TGTGCCAGCAGGGTTTGGGGGTCTGGAAACACCATATATTTT
TRBD1	TRBV6-5	NA	TRBJ1-5	CASKQGAGNQPQHF	TGTGCCAGCAAACAGGGGGCTGGCAATCAGCCCCAGCATTTT
NA	TRBV18	NA	TRBJ2-2	CASSPLRNTGELFF	TGTGCCAGCTCACCACTGAGGAACACCGGGGAGCTGTTTTTT
NA	TRBV7-2	NA	TRBJ2-1	CASTLSGGTHNEQFF	TGTGCCAGCACCCTTAGTGGGGGGACTCACAATGAGCAGTTCTTC
NA	TRBV6-6	NA	TRBJ1-2	CASSDGTPNYGYTF	TGTGCCAGCAGTGACGGGACGCCAAACTATGGCTACACCTTC
NA	TRBV10-1	NA	TRBJ2-2	CASSESLRLGGNTGELFF	TGCGCCAGCAGTGAGTCGTTGCGCCTTGGGGGGAACACCGGGGAGCTGTTTTTT
NA	TRBV7-6	NA	TRBJ2-1	CASSTGTSTDEQFF	TGTGCCAGCAGCACCGGGACGTCCACAGATGAGCAGTTCTTC
TRBD1	TRBV4-1	NA	TRBJ2-7	CASSQGQGVYEQYF	TGCGCCAGCAGCCAAGGACAGGGGGTCTACGAGCAGTACTTC
NA	TRBV6-4	NA	TRBJ1-1	CASSDSAGEAFF	TGTGCCAGCAGTGACTCGGCAGGCGAAGCTTTCTTT
NA	TRBV6-6	once	TRBJ1-2	CASSSWTGNYGYTF	TGTGCCAGCAGTTCCTGGACGGGTAACTATGGCTACACCTTC
NA	TRBV9	NA	TRBJ2-3	CASSVGGSTDTQYF	TGTGCCAGCAGCGTAGGGGGTAGCACAGATACGCAGTATTTT
NA	TRBV30	NA	TRBJ2-7	CAWSPTYYEQYF	TGTGCCTGGAGTCCAACCTATTACGAGCAGTACTTC
TRBD1	TRBV27	NA	TRBJ1-5	CASSLSLTGGRQPQHF	TGTGCCAGCAGTTTATCGCTAACAGGGGGTCGTCAGCCCCAGCATTTT
TRBD2	TRBV6-4	NA	TRBJ2-7	CASSRAGGRKLYEQYF	TGTGCCAGCAGTAGAGCGGGGGGGCGTAAACTCTACGAGCAGTACTTC
NA	TRBV7-9	NA	TRBJ1-5	CASSPGGNQPQHF	TGTGCCAGCAGCCCCGGGGGCAATCAGCCCCAGCATTTT
TRBD2	TRBV7-9	NA	TRBJ2-5	CASSREVQETQYF	TGTGCCAGCAGTCGGGAGGTCCAAGAGACCCAGTACTTC